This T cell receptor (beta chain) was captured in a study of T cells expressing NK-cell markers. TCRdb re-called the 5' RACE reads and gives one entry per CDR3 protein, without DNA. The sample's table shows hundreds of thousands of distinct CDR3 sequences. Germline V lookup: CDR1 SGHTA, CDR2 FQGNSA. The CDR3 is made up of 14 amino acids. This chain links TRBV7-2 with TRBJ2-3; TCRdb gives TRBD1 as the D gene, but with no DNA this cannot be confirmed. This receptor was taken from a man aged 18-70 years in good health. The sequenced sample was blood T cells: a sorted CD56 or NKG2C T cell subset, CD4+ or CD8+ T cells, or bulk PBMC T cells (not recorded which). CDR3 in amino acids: CASSFGGAGDTQYF.